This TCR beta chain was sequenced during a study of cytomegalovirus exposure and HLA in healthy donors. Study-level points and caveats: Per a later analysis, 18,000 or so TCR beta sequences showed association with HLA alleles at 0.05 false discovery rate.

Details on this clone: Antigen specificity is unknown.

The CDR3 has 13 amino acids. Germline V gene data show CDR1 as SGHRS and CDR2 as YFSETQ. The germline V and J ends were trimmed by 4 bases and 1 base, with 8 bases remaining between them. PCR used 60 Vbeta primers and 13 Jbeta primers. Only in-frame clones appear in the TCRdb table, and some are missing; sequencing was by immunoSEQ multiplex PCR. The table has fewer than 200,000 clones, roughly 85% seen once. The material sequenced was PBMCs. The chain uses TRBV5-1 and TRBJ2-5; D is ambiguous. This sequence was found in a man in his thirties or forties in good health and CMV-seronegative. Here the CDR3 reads CASSAYFQETQYF. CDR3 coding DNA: TGCGCCAGCAGCGCCTACTTCCAAGAGACCCAGTACTTC.